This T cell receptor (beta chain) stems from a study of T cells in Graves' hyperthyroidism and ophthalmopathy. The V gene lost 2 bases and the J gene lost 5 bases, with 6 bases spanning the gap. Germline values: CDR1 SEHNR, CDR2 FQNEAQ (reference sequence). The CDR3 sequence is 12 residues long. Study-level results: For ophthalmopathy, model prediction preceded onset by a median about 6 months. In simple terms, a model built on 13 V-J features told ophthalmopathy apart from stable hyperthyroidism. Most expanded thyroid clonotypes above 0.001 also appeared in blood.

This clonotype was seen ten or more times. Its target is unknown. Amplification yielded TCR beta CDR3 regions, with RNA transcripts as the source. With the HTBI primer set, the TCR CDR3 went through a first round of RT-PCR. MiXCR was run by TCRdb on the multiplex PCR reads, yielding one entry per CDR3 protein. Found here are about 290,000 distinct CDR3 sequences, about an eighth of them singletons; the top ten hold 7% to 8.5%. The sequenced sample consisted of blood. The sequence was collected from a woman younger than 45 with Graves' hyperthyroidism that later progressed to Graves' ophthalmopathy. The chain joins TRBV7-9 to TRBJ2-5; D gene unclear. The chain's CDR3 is CASSLIFETQYF. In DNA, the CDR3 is TGTGCCAGCAGCTTAATATTCGAGACCCAGTACTTC.